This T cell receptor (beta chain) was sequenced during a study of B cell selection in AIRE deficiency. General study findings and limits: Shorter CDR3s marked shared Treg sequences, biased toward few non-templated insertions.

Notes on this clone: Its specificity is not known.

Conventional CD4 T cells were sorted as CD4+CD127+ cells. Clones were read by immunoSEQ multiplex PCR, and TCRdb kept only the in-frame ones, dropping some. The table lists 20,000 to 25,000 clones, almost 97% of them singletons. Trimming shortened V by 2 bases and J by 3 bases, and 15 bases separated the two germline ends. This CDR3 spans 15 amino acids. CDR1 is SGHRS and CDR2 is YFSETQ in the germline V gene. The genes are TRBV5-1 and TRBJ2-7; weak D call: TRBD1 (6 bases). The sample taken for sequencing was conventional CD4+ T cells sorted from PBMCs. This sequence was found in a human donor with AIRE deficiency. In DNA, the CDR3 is TGCGCCAGCAGCTTAGGACAGTATGGGGACTACGAGCAGTACTTC. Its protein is CASSLGQYGDYEQYF.